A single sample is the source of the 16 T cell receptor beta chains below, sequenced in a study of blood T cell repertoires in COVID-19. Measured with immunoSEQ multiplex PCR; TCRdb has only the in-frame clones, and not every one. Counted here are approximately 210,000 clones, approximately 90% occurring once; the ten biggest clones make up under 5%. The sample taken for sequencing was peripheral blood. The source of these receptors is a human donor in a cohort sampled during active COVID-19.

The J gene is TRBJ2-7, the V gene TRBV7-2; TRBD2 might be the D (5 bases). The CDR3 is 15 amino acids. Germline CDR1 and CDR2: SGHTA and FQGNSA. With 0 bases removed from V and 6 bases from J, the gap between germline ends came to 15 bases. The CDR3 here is CASSLAPVGGSEQYF. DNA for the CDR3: TGTGCCAGCAGCTTAGCCCCAGTAGGAGGAAGCGAGCAGTACTTC.

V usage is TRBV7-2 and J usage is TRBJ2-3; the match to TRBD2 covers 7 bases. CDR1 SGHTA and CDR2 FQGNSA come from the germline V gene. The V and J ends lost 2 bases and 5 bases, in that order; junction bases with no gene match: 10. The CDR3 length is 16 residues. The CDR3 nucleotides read TGTGCCAGCAGCTTACCCGGGGGGTTCTTAGTAGATACGCAGTATTTT. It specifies CASSLPGGFLVDTQYF.

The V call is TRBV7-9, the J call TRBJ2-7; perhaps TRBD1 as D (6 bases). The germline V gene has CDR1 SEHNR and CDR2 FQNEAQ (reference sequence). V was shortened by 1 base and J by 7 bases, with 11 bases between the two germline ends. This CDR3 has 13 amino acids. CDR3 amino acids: CASSLVQGREQYF. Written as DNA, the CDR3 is TGTGCCAGCAGCTTAGTGCAGGGGCGAGAGCAGTACTTC.

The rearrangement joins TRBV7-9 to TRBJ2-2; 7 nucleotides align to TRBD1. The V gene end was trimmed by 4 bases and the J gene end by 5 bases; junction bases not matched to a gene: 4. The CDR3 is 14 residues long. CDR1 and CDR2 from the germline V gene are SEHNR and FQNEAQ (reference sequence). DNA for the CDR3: TGTGCCAGCAGCTCACCGACAGGGACCGGGGAGCTGTTTTTT. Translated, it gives CASSSPTGTGELFF.

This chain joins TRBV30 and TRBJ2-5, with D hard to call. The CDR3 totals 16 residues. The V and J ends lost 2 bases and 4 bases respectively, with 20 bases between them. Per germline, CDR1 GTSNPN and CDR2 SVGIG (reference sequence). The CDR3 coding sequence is TGTGCCTGGAGTTTCTCTTCTCTGCGAGGTACAGAGACCCAGTACTTC. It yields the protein CAWSFSSLRGTETQYF.

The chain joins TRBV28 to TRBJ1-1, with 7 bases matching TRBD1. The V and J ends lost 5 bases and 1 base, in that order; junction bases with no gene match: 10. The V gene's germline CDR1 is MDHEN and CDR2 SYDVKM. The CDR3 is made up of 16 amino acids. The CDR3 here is CASSAPQGSGNTEAFF. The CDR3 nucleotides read TGTGCCAGCAGTGCGCCACAGGGGTCAGGGAACACTGAAGCTTTCTTT.

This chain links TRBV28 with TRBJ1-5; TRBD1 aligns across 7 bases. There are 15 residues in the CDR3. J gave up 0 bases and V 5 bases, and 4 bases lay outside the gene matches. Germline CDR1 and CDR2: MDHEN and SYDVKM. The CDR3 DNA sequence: TGTGCCAGCAGTACGACAGGGACTAGCAATCAGCCCCAGCATTTT. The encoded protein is CASSTTGTSNQPQHF.

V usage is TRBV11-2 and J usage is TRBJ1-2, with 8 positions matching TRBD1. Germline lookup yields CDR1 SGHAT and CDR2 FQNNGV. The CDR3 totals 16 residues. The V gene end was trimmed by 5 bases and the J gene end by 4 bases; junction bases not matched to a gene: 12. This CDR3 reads CASSLDRTGSIYGYTF. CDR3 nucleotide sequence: TGTGCCAGCAGCCTCGACCGGACAGGGTCTATCTATGGCTACACCTTC.

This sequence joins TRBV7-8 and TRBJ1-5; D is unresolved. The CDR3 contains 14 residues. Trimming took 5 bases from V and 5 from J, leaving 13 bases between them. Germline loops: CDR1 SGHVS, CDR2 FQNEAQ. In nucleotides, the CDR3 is TGTGCCAGCAGCCTGGGAGGCTACCATCAGCCCCAGCATTTT. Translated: CASSLGGYHQPQHF.

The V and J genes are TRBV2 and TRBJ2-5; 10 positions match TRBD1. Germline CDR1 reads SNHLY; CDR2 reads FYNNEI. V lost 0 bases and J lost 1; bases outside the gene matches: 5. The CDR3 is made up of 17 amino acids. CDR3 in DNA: TGTGCCAGCAGTGAAGCGCTGTGGACAGGGGGCCAAGAGACCCAGTACTTC. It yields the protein CASSEALWTGGQETQYF.

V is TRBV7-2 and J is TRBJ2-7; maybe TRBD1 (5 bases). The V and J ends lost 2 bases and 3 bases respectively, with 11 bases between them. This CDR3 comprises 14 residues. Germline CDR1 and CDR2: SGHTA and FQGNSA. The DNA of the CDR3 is TGTGCCAGCAGCTTATCCGCAGGGATCTACGAGCAGTACTTC. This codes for CASSLSAGIYEQYF. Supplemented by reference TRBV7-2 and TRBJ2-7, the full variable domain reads GAGVSQSPSNKVTEKGKDVELRCDPISGHTALYWYRQSLGQGLEFLIYFQGNSAPDKSGLPSDRFSAERTGGSVSTLTIQRTQQEDSAVYLCASSLSAGIYEQYFGPGTRLTVT.

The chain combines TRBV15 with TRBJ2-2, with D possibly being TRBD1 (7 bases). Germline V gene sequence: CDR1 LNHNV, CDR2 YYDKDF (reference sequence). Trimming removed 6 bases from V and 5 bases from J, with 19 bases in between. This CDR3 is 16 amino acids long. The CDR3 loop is CATRGGGGISTGELFF. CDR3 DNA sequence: TGTGCCACCAGAGGGGGCGGCGGGATCAGTACCGGGGAGCTGTTTTTT.

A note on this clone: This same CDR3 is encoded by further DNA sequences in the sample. The CDR3 bases are TGTGCCAGCAGCTTGGCAGGGGGCAATCAGCCCCAGCATTTT. Protein sequence: CASSLAGGNQPQHF. The V gene is TRBV5-5, the J gene TRBJ1-5; perhaps TRBD1 as D (6 bases). Between the trimmed V and J ends, which lost 0 bases and 2 bases, there was a span of 6 bases. The germline gives CDR1 SGHKS, CDR2 YYEKEE (reference sequence). This CDR3 is built from 14 residues.

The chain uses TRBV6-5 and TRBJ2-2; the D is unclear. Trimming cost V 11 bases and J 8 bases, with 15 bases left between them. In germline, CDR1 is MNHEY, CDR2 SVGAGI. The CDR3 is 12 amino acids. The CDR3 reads CAGYWARGELFF. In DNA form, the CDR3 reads TGTGCCGGGTACTGGGCCAGAGGGGAGCTGTTTTTT.

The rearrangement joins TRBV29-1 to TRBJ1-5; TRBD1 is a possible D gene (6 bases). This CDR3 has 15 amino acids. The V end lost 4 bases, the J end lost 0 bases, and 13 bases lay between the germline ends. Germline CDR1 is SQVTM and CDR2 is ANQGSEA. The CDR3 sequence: CSVAWGLGSNQPQHF. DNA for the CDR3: TGCAGCGTTGCCTGGGGGCTGGGTAGCAATCAGCCCCAGCATTTT.

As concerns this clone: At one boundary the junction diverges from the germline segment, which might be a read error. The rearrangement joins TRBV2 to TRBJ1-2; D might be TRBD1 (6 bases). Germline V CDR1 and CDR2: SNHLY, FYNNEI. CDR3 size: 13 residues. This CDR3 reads CASREGGENGYTF. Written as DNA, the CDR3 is TGTGCCAGCAGGGAAGGGGGGGAAAATGGCTACACCTTC.